A selection of T cell receptor beta chains follows, all from one sample in a study of T cells in Graves' hyperthyroidism and ophthalmopathy. TCRdb reprocessed the multiplex PCR reads via MiXCR and lists one record per CDR3 protein. The table includes 300,000 to 450,000 distinct CDR3 sequences, 15% detected once. Sample: blood. The source is a woman in her 30s with Graves' hyperthyroidism. Both conserved end residues are part of each CDR3. The D gene is left open where the match is weak. Clone size is not always given. Where it is, it says once, few, many or a class for expanded clones.

clone_size d_call j_call v_call cdr3_aa cdr3_nt
many NA TRBJ2-3 TRBV29-1 CSVDYQPPDRDTQYF TGCAGCGTTGATTATCAGCCCCCAGATAGGGATACGCAGTATTTT
few TRBD1 TRBJ1-2 TRBV28 CASTPVPGQDNYGYTF TGTGCCAGCACCCCCGTACCGGGACAGGATAACTATGGCTACACCTTC
many NA TRBJ2-7 TRBV18 CASSPGRASYEQYF TGTGCCAGCTCACCGGGCAGGGCCTCCTACGAGCAGTACTTC
many NA TRBJ2-1 TRBV14 CASSQVDGGYYNEQFF TGTGCCAGCAGCCAAGTCGACGGGGGATACTACAATGAGCAGTTCTTC
many NA TRBJ2-1 TRBV10-1 CASSERDNEQFF TGCGCCAGCAGTGAGCGGGACAATGAGCAGTTCTTC
NA NA TRBJ1-1 TRBV6-1 CATGARFTEAFF TGTGCCACGGGGGCTCGTTTTACTGAAGCTTTCTTT
many NA TRBJ1-2 TRBV28 CASSIHWSGGYTF TGTGCCAGCAGTATCCACTGGAGTGGCGGCTACACCTTC
many NA TRBJ1-2 TRBV2 CASSQNPYYGYTF TGTGCCAGCAGTCAAAACCCGTACTATGGCTACACCTTC
many NA TRBJ1-6 TRBV20-1 CSAPGHYSSPLHF TGCAGTGCTCCGGGACATTATAGTTCACCCCTCCACTTT
many TRBD2 TRBJ2-1 TRBV11-2 CASSHELAGARSYNEQFF TGTGCCAGCAGCCACGAACTAGCGGGAGCTCGTTCCTACAATGAGCAGTTCTTC
many TRBD1 TRBJ2-5 TRBV28 CASLGQGKETQYF TGTGCCAGCCTGGGACAGGGGAAAGAGACCCAGTACTTC
NA TRBD1 TRBJ1-3 TRBV28 CASSGGTGTGNTIYF TGTGCCAGCAGTGGCGGGACAGGGACTGGAAACACCATATATTTT
NA NA TRBJ1-5 TRBV4-1 CASSQERLGIYSNQPQHF TGCGCCAGCAGCCAAGAACGATTGGGGATCTATAGCAATCAGCCCCAGCATTTT
many NA TRBJ1-1 TRBV28 CASTPAMNTEAFF TGTGCCAGCACTCCCGCAATGAACACTGAAGCTTTCTTT
NA TRBD1 TRBJ2-5 TRBV25-1 CASSVPGTGGTTQYF TGTGCCAGCAGCGTGCCCGGGACAGGGGGGACTACCCAGTACTTC
many TRBD1 TRBJ2-7 TRBV16 CASSQGPGQGDNEQYF TGTGCCAGCAGCCAAGGGCCGGGACAGGGGGACAACGAGCAGTACTTC
many NA TRBJ1-6 TRBV28 CASSLRDSPLHF TGTGCCAGCAGTTTAAGGGATTCACCCCTCCACTTT
NA NA TRBJ2-2 TRBV6-5 CASIRGQNTGELFF TGTGCCAGCATAAGGGGTCAGAACACCGGGGAGCTGTTTTTT
NA NA TRBJ2-7 TRBV7-9 CASTPFSASSYEQYF TGTGCCAGCACTCCATTCAGCGCAAGCTCCTACGAGCAGTACTTC